This T cell receptor (beta chain) was retrieved from a study of cytomegalovirus exposure and HLA in healthy donors. Overall study results and limits: Listed as cytomegalovirus-associated were 150 or so TCR beta chains. Rarity marked most TCR sequences, yet some public TCRs occurred in many donors. A later analysis found most CMV-associated TCR beta chains apparently HLA-restricted.

The CDR3 sequence is 17 residues long. Per the germline V gene, CDR1 is MGHRA and CDR2 is YSYEKL. V lost 6 bases and J lost 0, with 18 bases in between. For this clone: What it recognizes is unknown.

Amplification used 60 Vbeta primers and 13 Jbeta primers. Original methodology: As a later analysis found, there were approximately 80 million unique TCR beta chains, of which roughly 11 million were shared. The protocol was immunoSEQ multiplex PCR, while the TCRdb copy is restricted to in-frame clones and leaves out a portion. The D gene and trimming were derived from the DNA, and the V and J assignments and clone size from that table. Of around 130,000 clones listed, more than 80% were seen once; the top ten hold just over 2.5%. This clonotype originated in a man aged 30 to 39 in good health and CMV-seronegative. This chain connects TRBV4-1 to TRBJ2-1, with unresolved D. The material sequenced was PBMCs. In DNA, the CDR3 is TGCGCCAGCAGGTCTAGTTTATTGAGCTACTCCTACAATGAGCAGTTCTTC. Protein product: CASRSSLLSYSYNEQFF.